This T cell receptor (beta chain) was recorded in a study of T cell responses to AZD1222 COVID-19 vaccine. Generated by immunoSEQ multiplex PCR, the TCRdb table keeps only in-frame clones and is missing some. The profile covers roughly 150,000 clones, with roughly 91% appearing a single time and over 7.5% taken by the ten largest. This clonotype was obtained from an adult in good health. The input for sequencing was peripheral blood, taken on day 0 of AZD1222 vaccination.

The CDR3 spells CASSIRLAGPLFPSSYNEQFF. In DNA, the CDR3 is TGTGCCAGCAGTATTAGACTAGCGGGCCCCCTTTTCCCTAGCTCCTACAATGAGCAGTTCTTC. V and J are TRBV27 and TRBJ2-1, with 10 nucleotides matching TRBD2. The germline CDR1 and CDR2 sequences are MNHEY and SMNVEV (reference sequence). The J segment lost 0 bases and the V segment lost 5 bases, leaving 19 bases of the junction unmatched. The CDR3 has 21 amino acids.